A selection of T cell receptor beta chains follows, all from one sample in a study of blood T cells in healthy people across ages. In TCRdb, the 5' RACE reads were re-called with MiXCR into one record per CDR3 protein. Here the sample spans 2 million or so distinct CDR3 sequences, roughly 50% being singletons. Material for sequencing was blood. These receptors were obtained from a woman between 40 and 55 years old in good health. Each CDR3 is given with its conserved first and last residue. A D gene is named only where the DNA matches it firmly. Clone size is shown for a subset of rows, as once, few, many or a class of expanded clone.

TRBJ2-1	TRBD1	TRBV27	once	TGTGCCAGCAGACCTGGACAGGGGAGAGTGAATGAGCAGTTCTTC	CASRPGQGRVNEQFF
TRBJ2-5	TRBD2	TRBV5-1	NA	TGCGCCAGCAGTTTCGGACTAGCGGGGGGGCCCTACCAAGAGACCCAGTACTTC	CASSFGLAGGPYQETQYF
TRBJ1-2	TRBD1	TRBV29-1	few	TGCAGCGTGGGACAGGGCCGAATGGGCTACACCTTC	CSVGQGRMGYTF
TRBJ1-2	NA	TRBV4-3	NA	TGCGCCAGCAGCCAAGATTCGTTTGAGGACAGAAAAGGCTACACCTTC	CASSQDSFEDRKGYTF
TRBJ2-6	NA	TRBV4-3	NA	TGCGCCAGCAGCCAAGAAACTCCTGCATGGGGGGCTGGGGCCAACGTCCTGACTTTC	CASSQETPAWGAGANVLTF
TRBJ2-6	NA	TRBV9	NA	TGTGCCAGCAACCCAACCACATCCGGCAACGTCCTGACTTTC	CASNPTTSGNVLTF
TRBJ2-5	NA	TRBV15	few	TGTGCCACCAGCCCCAGGGACTTTCAAGAGACCCAGTACTTC	CATSPRDFQETQYF
TRBJ2-5	NA	TRBV12-5	NA	TGTGCTAGTGGACGTAGAGGAATACCCGAAGAGACCCAGTACTTC	CASGRRGIPEETQYF
TRBJ2-3	TRBD2	TRBV20-1	many	TGCAGTGCTAGAGCCGGCGGGGGGGCCTCGTGGGATACGCAGTATTTT	CSARAGGGASWDTQYF
TRBJ2-7	NA	TRBV5-1	NA	TGCGCCAGCAGCTTGGGGGCCACTAACTACGAGCAGTACTTC	CASSLGATNYEQYF
TRBJ2-7	NA	TRBV5-1	NA	TGCGCCAGCAGCTTGTTGGGGGGCGCGAGCTCCTACGAGCAGTACTTC	CASSLLGGASSYEQYF
TRBJ2-1	TRBD2	TRBV6-2/TRBV6-3	NA	TGTGCCAGCAGTTCCCGGACTAGCGGGGGAGGTTCCTACAATGAGCAGTTCTTC	CASSSRTSGGGSYNEQFF
TRBJ1-2	TRBD1	TRBV7-9	NA	TGTGCCGGCAGTGCTGACAGGGGACATGGCTACACCTTC	CAGSADRGHGYTF
TRBJ2-3	NA	TRBV7-3	NA	TGTGCCAGCAGCGACCGACAGGTGGATACGCAGTATTTT	CASSDRQVDTQYF
TRBJ1-2	TRBD1	TRBV20-1	NA	TGCAGTGCTAGGTGGGACAGGGACGGCTACACCTTC	CSARWDRDGYTF
TRBJ1-2	NA	TRBV28	few	TGTGCCAGCAACGGCGGACAGCTTAACTTCTATGGCTACACCTTC	CASNGGQLNFYGYTF
TRBJ2-1	NA	TRBV12-3/TRBV12-4	NA	TGTGCCTCTGAGGGGGGGGGAGGATACAATGAGCAGTTCTTC	CASEGGGGYNEQFF
TRBJ1-2	TRBD1	TRBV14	NA	TGTGCCAGCAGCCCAAGGGGACAGATTACGGCGGGCTACACCTTC	CASSPRGQITAGYTF
TRBJ2-7	TRBD1	TRBV4-3	many	TGTGCCAGCAGCCCGGGACAGGGGGCGGACGAGCAGTACTTC	CASSPGQGADEQYF
TRBJ1-2	NA	TRBV7-8	NA	TGTGCCAGCAGCTCGGCGGGTGTCGCCTATGGCTACACCTTC	CASSSAGVAYGYTF
TRBJ2-7	TRBD2	TRBV4-1	NA	TGCGCCAGCAGCCAAGGAAGAGAGCGGGGTAGAACCTACGAGCAGTACTTC	CASSQGRERGRTYEQYF
TRBJ1-2	TRBD1	TRBV7-9	NA	TGTGCCAGCAGCGTGCCGGGACAGGGGCGTACTAACTATGGCTACACCTTC	CASSVPGQGRTNYGYTF
TRBJ2-2	TRBD1	TRBV6-1	NA	TGTGCCAGCAGCCGACGCTGGACCGGGACAGGGGATGGGGAGCTGTTTTTT	CASSRRWTGTGDGELFF
TRBJ2-1	NA	TRBV11-2	NA	TGTGCCAGCAGGGGAAGGATATTGCATGAGCAGTTCTTC	CASRGRILHEQFF
TRBJ1-2	NA	TRBV29-1	NA	TGCAGCGTTGAAGAACTGGGGATTAACTATGGCTACACCTTC	CSVEELGINYGYTF
TRBJ2-5	NA	TRBV7-7	NA	TGTGCTAGCAGCTCGCAGGCGGGCGGAACGACCCAGTACTTC	CASSSQAGGTTQYF
TRBJ2-3	TRBD1	TRBV10-1	NA	TGCGCCAGCAGTGACCCGACAGGGGCAGCTAGCACAGATACGCAGTATTTT	CASSDPTGAASTDTQYF
TRBJ1-2	TRBD1	TRBV7-2	few	TGTGCCAGCAGCGCAACAAACTCCGGGACAGGGTTCGGCTACACCTTC	CASSATNSGTGFGYTF
TRBJ1-2	NA	TRBV29-1	NA	TGCAGCGTTGATGGGGTAAACTATGGCTACACCTTC	CSVDGVNYGYTF
TRBJ2-1	NA	TRBV15	NA	TGTGCCACCAGCAGAGATCCAGGACTTCTAGAGGTTGAGCAGTTCTTC	CATSRDPGLLEVEQFF
TRBJ2-5	NA	TRBV4-2	NA	TGTGCCAGCAGCCAAGACGTTGAGGGGACCCAGTACTTC	CASSQDVEGTQYF
TRBJ2-7	NA	TRBV28	once	TGTGCCAGCAGTATACCAGGGTTGGAGCAGTACTTC	CASSIPGLEQYF
TRBJ1-2	TRBD1	TRBV29-1	few	TGCAGCGCTAAACGAGGACAGGGCGTCTATGGCTACACCTTC	CSAKRGQGVYGYTF
TRBJ2-1	NA	TRBV7-2	NA	TGTGCCAGCAGCTTAGAGACCCAGCGAACCGCCTACAAGGAGCAGTTCTTC	CASSLETQRTAYKEQFF
TRBJ1-2	NA	TRBV6-1	few	TGTGCCAGCAGTGAATCAGGGGCGAGCTATGGCTACACCTTC	CASSESGASYGYTF
TRBJ2-3	TRBD2	TRBV7-2	NA	TGTGCCAGCAGCTTAGTTTCGGGGACTAGCGGGGGACCAGATACGCAGTATTTT	CASSLVSGTSGGPDTQYF
TRBJ1-4	NA	TRBV29-1	NA	TGCAGCGTTGGCGGAGACCTTGGGGAAAAACTGTTTTTT	CSVGGDLGEKLFF
TRBJ2-1	NA	TRBV20-1	NA	TGCAGTGCTAGAGTCCGCGGGTGGAGCTCCTACAATGAGCAGTTCTTC	CSARVRGWSSYNEQFF
TRBJ2-7	TRBD2	TRBV20-1	NA	TGCAGTGCTTCCGGACTAGCTCGTCCTGAGCAGTACTTC	CSASGLARPEQYF
TRBJ1-5	NA	TRBV15	NA	TGTGCCACCAGCAGAATCGATCAGCCCCAGCATTTT	CATSRIDQPQHF
TRBJ2-7	NA	TRBV7-9	NA	TGTGCCAGCAGCCGAGGACAGAAAACCTACGAGCAGTACTTC	CASSRGQKTYEQYF
TRBJ1-6	TRBD1	TRBV20-1	NA	TGCAGTGCTTACGCACAGGGGTTGGGTTCACCCCTCCACTTT	CSAYAQGLGSPLHF
TRBJ1-2	TRBD1	TRBV4-1	few	TGCGCCAGCAGCAGGGAGGGGGCAGGTGATGGCTACACCTTC	CASSREGAGDGYTF
TRBJ2-7	NA	TRBV20-1	few	TGCAGTGCAACTGTGGGGACCGTCAGCTCCTACGAGCAGTACTTC	CSATVGTVSSYEQYF
TRBJ2-1	TRBD1	TRBV28	NA	TGTGCCAGCCGGGCCCCGGGACAGAATAACAATGAGCAGTTCTTC	CASRAPGQNNNEQFF
TRBJ1-2	NA	TRBV27	NA	TGTGCCAGCAGCTCTGGACAGAAAGCCTATGGCTACACCTTC	CASSSGQKAYGYTF